The clone carrying this TCR beta chain was seen a single time. The entry originates in a study of blood T cell repertoires in COVID-19. Study details: Specimens from acute and convalescent COVID-19 originated in the United States, Italy and Spain.

Per the original methods: Estimated nucleated cell counts came from reference gene primer amplification. Here immunoSEQ multiplex PCR was the method, and the copy in TCRdb shows in-frame clones only, minus some. V, J and clone size were drawn from that table, and D and trimming were deduced from the DNA. The top ten hold 1.8% of the sample, which has 70,000 to 95,000 clones, about 82% seen once. CDR3 length: 14 residues. V was pared by 8 bases and J by 0 bases, with 7 bases of the junction left unmatched. Germline CDR1 reads MNHEY; CDR2 reads SVGAGI. This TCR came from a woman aged 60 to 75 with acute or convalescent COVID-19. Sequences were obtained from peripheral blood. The chain couples TRBV6-5 to TRBJ2-7; 7 bases line up with TRBD1. The DNA for the CDR3 is TGTGCCAGCGGCTCCGGGACAGACTCCTACGAGCAGTACTTC. Translation gives CASGSGTDSYEQYF.